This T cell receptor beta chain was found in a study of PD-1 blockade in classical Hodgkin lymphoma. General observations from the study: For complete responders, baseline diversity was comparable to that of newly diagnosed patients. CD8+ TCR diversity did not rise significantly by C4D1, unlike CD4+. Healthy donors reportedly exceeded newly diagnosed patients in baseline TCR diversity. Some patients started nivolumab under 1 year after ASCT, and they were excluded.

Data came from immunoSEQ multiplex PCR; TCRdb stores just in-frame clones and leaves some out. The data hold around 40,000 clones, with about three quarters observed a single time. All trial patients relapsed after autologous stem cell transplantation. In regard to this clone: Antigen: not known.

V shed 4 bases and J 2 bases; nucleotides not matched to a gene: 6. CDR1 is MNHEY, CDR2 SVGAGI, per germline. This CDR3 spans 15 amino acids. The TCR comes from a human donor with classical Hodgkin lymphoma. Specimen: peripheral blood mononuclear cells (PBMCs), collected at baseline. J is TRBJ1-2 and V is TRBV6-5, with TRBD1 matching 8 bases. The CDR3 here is CASSSGQGFNYGYTF. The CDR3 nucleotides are TGTGCCAGCAGTTCCGGACAGGGCTTCAACTATGGCTACACCTTC.